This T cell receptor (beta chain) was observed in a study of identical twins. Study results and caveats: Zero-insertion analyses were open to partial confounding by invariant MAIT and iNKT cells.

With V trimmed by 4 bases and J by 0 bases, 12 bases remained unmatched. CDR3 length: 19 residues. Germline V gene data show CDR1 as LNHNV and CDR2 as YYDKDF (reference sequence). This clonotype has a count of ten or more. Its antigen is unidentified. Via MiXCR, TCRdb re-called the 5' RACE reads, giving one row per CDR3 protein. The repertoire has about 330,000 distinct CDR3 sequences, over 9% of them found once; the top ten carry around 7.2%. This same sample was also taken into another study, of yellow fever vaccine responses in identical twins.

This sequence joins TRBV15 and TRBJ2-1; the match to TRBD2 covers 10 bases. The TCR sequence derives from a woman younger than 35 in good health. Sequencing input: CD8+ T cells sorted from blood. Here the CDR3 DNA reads TGTGCCACCAGCAATGGACTAGCGGAGACGGAGGCCTCCTACAATGAGCAGTTCTTC. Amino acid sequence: CATSNGLAETEASYNEQFF.